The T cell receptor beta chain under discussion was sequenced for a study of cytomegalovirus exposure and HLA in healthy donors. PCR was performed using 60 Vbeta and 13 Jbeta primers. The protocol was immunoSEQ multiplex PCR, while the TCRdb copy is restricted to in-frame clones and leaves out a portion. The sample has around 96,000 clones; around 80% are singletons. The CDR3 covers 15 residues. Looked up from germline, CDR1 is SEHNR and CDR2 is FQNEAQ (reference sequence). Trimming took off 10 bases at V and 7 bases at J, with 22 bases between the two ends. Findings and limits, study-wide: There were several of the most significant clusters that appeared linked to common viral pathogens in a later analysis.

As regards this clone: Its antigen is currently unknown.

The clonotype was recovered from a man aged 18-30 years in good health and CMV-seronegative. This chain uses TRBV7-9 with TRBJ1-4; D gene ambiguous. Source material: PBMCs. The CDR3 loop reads CATQLGSGAREKLFF. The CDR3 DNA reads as TGTGCCACCCAGCTGGGGAGCGGAGCACGTGAAAAACTGTTTTTT.